Listed below are T cell receptor beta chains from one sample, sequenced in a study of esophageal squamous cell carcinoma under preoperative chemotherapy. TCRdb re-analysed the PCR reads in MiXCR, keeping a single row per CDR3 protein. The sample lists around 34,000 distinct CDR3 sequences, 50% to 60% occurring once. The sample was collected from a patient given preoperative chemotherapy. Receptors originate from a human donor with esophageal squamous cell carcinoma. The donor label of this sample is uncertain. CDR3s include the opening cysteine and the closing phenylalanine or tryptophan. Each record gives: J gene, CDR3 length, clone size, D gene, V gene, CDR3 protein, CDR3 DNA. D genes are given only for firm matches. The size field is filled for only some rows; it gives once, few, many or a size class.

J: TRBJ2-5; length: 15; size: -; D: -; V: TRBV7-8; CDR3: CAGGLGGGDVETQYF; DNA: TGTGCCGGGGGGTTAGGGGGCGGGGACGTAGAGACCCAGTATTTC
J: TRBJ2-2; length: 16; size: once; D: -; V: TRBV7-8; CDR3: CASSGLRAVSTGAQFF; DNA: TGTGCCAGCAGCGGCCTCCGGGCTGTGAGCACCGGGGCGCAGTTTTTT
J: TRBJ2-5; length: 16; size: -; D: TRBD2; V: TRBV7-2; CDR3: CAGDTLGLAGRETQYF; DNA: TGTGCCGGCGATACCCTGGGACTAGCGGGGAGGGAGACCCAGTACTTC
J: TRBJ2-1; length: 16; size: once; D: TRBD2; V: TRBV7-3; CDR3: CASSWNSGRAGNEQFF; DNA: TGTGCCAGCAGCTGGAATAGCGGGAGGGCCGGTAATGAGCAGTTCTTC
J: TRBJ1-6; length: 14; size: few; D: TRBD1; V: TRBV6-1; CDR3: CASRNPGQGELLHF; DNA: TGTGCCAGCAGGAACCCGGGACAGGGGGAACTCCTCCACTTT
J: TRBJ2-3; length: 17; size: few; D: TRBD2; V: TRBV7-3; CDR3: CASSLGLGRGDQETQYF; DNA: TGTGCCAGCAGCCTGGGACTGGGGCGGGGGGATCAAGAGACGCAGTATTTT
J: TRBJ2-5; length: 15; size: few; D: -; V: TRBV5-5; CDR3: CASSQLRALEETQYF; DNA: TGTGCCAGCAGCCAACTCCGGGCCCTGGAGGAGACCCAGTACTTC
J: TRBJ2-4; length: 15; size: -; D: -; V: TRBV7-2; CDR3: CASSLWPGVQDTQYF; DNA: TGTGCCAGCAGCTTATGGCCGGGGGTCCAAGACACTCAGTACTTC
J: TRBJ1-1; length: 16; size: -; D: -; V: TRBV9; CDR3: CASSVGGFRANTEAFF; DNA: TGTGCCAGCAGCGTAGGGGGGTTTCGAGCGAACACTGAAGCTTTCTTT
J: TRBJ2-7; length: 14; size: medium-sized; D: TRBD2; V: TRBV7-2; CDR3: CASSFRTSGYEQYF; DNA: TGTGCCAGCAGCTTCCGGACTAGCGGCTACGAGCAGTACTTC
J: TRBJ2-7; length: 17; size: -; D: TRBD1; V: TRBV5-4; CDR3: CASSRDRGVLGDYEQYF; DNA: TGTGCCAGCAGTCGGGACAGGGGAGTTTTAGGGGACTACGAGCAGTACTTC
J: TRBJ1-6; length: 10; size: -; D: -; V: TRBV5-8; CDR3: CASTTFRGPF; DNA: TGTGCCAGCACCACCTTCCGGGGCCCCTTT
J: TRBJ2-4; length: 16; size: -; D: TRBD1; V: TRBV7-2; CDR3: CASSPRAQGASAIQYF; DNA: TGTGCCAGCAGCCCCCGCGCACAGGGGGCGTCGGCCATTCAGTACTTC
J: TRBJ2-5; length: 14; size: -; D: TRBD2; V: TRBV7-6; CDR3: CAGSAGGDQDTQYF; DNA: TGTGCGGGGAGCGCGGGGGGTGACCAAGATACCCAGTACTTC
J: TRBJ2-3; length: 12; size: once; D: -; V: TRBV11-2; CDR3: CASSPGTDTQYF; DNA: TGTGCCAGCAGCCCTGGGACAGATACGCAGTATTTT
J: TRBJ2-5; length: 15; size: -; D: TRBD2; V: TRBV7-7; CDR3: CASSPREGLKASQLF; DNA: TGTGCTAGCAGCCCCAGGGAGGGGCTTAAAGCGTCCCAGCTCTTC
J: TRBJ2-3; length: 16; size: few; D: TRBD2; V: TRBV7-6; CDR3: CASSSTLAGPTDTQYF; DNA: TGTGCCAGCAGTTCTACTCTAGCGGGACCCACAGATACGCAGTATTTT
J: TRBJ2-2; length: 16; size: -; D: -; V: TRBV7-8; CDR3: CASSRLGAASTGTLYF; DNA: TGTGCCAGCAGCCGCCTAGGGGCGGCGAGCACAGGTACGCTGTATTTT
J: TRBJ2-3; length: 12; size: many; D: -; V: TRBV5-4; CDR3: CASSLQSDTQYF; DNA: TGTGCCAGCAGCTTACAATCAGATACGCAGTATTTT
J: TRBJ2-6; length: 14; size: few; D: TRBD2; V: TRBV6-1; CDR3: CASDAGAGANVLTF; DNA: TGTGCCAGCGACGCGGGAGCTGGGGCCAACGTCCTGACTTTC
J: TRBJ1-2; length: 13; size: many; D: TRBD1; V: TRBV12-3/TRBV12-4; CDR3: CASSLLQGAGYTF; DNA: TGTGCCAGCAGTTTGTTGCAGGGGGCCGGCTACACCTTC
J: TRBJ2-5; length: 15; size: -; D: -; V: TRBV12-3/TRBV12-4; CDR3: CASILSGIQGETQYF; DNA: TGTGCCAGCATTCTATCCGGGATTCAGGGAGAGACCCAGTACTTC
J: TRBJ2-7; length: 11; size: -; D: -; V: TRBV7-2; CDR3: CASSLSDEQYF; DNA: TGTGCCAGCAGCTTAAGTGACGAGCAGTACTTC
J: TRBJ2-7; length: 17; size: few; D: TRBD1; V: TRBV6-5; CDR3: CASSFGQGALNSYEQYF; DNA: TGTGCCAGCAGTTTTGGACAGGGGGCGCTCAATTCTTACGAGCAGTACTTC
J: TRBJ2-7; length: 15; size: -; D: -; V: TRBV6-1; CDR3: CASTNGWAETYEQYF; DNA: TGTGCCAGCACTAACGGATGGGCAGAGACCTACGAGCAGTACTTC
J: TRBJ2-1; length: 16; size: many; D: TRBD2; V: TRBV6-6; CDR3: CASRGTSGGHYNEQFF; DNA: TGTGCCAGCAGGGGGACTAGCGGGGGCCACTACAATGAGCAGTTCTTC
J: TRBJ2-7; length: 14; size: few; D: TRBD2; V: TRBV7-6; CDR3: CAGSSGGVQETQYF; DNA: TGTGCCGGCAGCTCGGGGGGGGTCCAAGAGACGCAGTACTTC
J: TRBJ2-7; length: 16; size: many; D: -; V: TRBV7-2; CDR3: CASSLFPGIESYEQYF; DNA: TGTGCCAGCAGCTTATTCCCAGGGATTGAATCCTACGAGCAGTACTTC
J: TRBJ2-6; length: 17; size: -; D: TRBD1; V: TRBV11-3; CDR3: CASSEGQGAGGANVLTF; DNA: TGTGCCAGCAGCGAGGGACAGGGGGCGGGTGGGGCCAACGTCCTGACTTTC
J: TRBJ2-1; length: 12; size: many; D: -; V: TRBV5-4; CDR3: CASSPENNEQFF; DNA: TGTGCCAGCAGCCCGGAGAACAATGAGCAGTTCTTC
J: TRBJ2-3; length: 15; size: many; D: TRBD1; V: TRBV6-2/TRBV6-3; CDR3: CASSYWDRGADTQYF; DNA: TGTGCCAGCAGTTACTGGGACAGGGGGGCAGATACGCAGTATTTT
J: TRBJ2-3; length: 18; size: -; D: TRBD1; V: TRBV5-1; CDR3: CASSLGINRGIAGDTQYF; DNA: TGCGCCAGCAGCTTGGGAATAAACAGGGGAATTGCGGGAGATACGCAGTATTTT
J: TRBJ2-4; length: 16; size: -; D: TRBD2; V: TRBV7-2; CDR3: CASSLLGGGAKNTQYF; DNA: TGTGCCAGCAGCTTACTGGGGGGGGGAGCCAAAAATACGCAGTACTTC
J: TRBJ2-7; length: 13; size: many; D: -; V: TRBV11-1; CDR3: CASSLGKVGEQYF; DNA: TGTGCCAGCAGCTTAGGGAAAGTCGGCGAGCAGTACTTC
J: TRBJ2-3; length: 14; size: -; D: TRBD2; V: TRBV7-3; CDR3: CASSGGRTQDTQYF; DNA: TGTGCGAGCAGCGGGGGCCGCACCCAAGATACGCAGTACTTT
J: TRBJ2-3; length: 15; size: -; D: -; V: TRBV24-1; CDR3: CATSGPTASTGKQYF; DNA: TGTGCCACCAGTGGCCCAACCGCGAGCACCGGGAAGCAGTATTTT
J: TRBJ1-6; length: 14; size: -; D: -; V: TRBV4-3; CDR3: CASSQGQINSPLHF; DNA: TGCGCCAGCAGCCAAGGACAGATTAATTCACCCCTCCACTTT
J: TRBJ2-5; length: 15; size: -; D: -; V: TRBV7-2; CDR3: CARGLGGGDPETQYF; DNA: TGTGCCAGGGGCCTAGGGGGGGGAGACCCAGAGACGCAGTACTTC
J: TRBJ2-3; length: 15; size: few; D: -; V: TRBV7-3; CDR3: CASSFSGQRTDTQYF; DNA: TGTGCCAGCAGCTTCTCTGGACAGAGGACAGATACGCAGTATTTT
J: TRBJ1-5; length: 15; size: medium-sized; D: -; V: TRBV7-2; CDR3: CASSAGQGLNQPQHF; DNA: TGTGCCAGCAGCGCCGGTCAGGGACTTAATCAGCCCCAGCATTTT
J: TRBJ2-5; length: 16; size: -; D: -; V: TRBV12-3/TRBV12-4; CDR3: CASSLVQGGGVETQYF; DNA: TGTGCCAGCAGTTTAGTTCAAGGGGGGGGGGTGGAGACCCAGTACTTC
J: TRBJ2-7; length: 12; size: -; D: -; V: TRBV12-3/TRBV12-4; CDR3: CASSQSSYEQYF; DNA: TGTGCCAGCAGTCAGAGCTCCTACGAGCAGTACTTC
J: TRBJ2-7; length: 15; size: few; D: -; V: TRBV15; CDR3: CATSRSRDRYNEQYF; DNA: TGTGCCACCAGCAGATCGAGAGACAGGTACAATGAGCAGTACTTC
J: TRBJ2-3; length: 16; size: -; D: TRBD2; V: TRBV12-3/TRBV12-4; CDR3: CACRTTGRGATDTQYF; DNA: TGTGCGTGCCGCACTACGGGGCGGGGGGCCACAGATACGCAGTATTTC
J: TRBJ2-3; length: 15; size: medium-sized; D: -; V: TRBV6-6; CDR3: CASKVGKATLDTQYF; DNA: TGTGCCAGCAAGGTTGGAAAGGCCACGTTAGATACGCAGTATTTT
J: TRBJ2-1; length: 15; size: many; D: -; V: TRBV7-3; CDR3: CASSLADSSYNEQFF; DNA: TGTGCCAGCAGCTTAGCGGATAGCTCCTACAATGAGCAGTTCTTC
J: TRBJ2-5; length: 14; size: -; D: TRBD2; V: TRBV11-3; CDR3: CASSFLAGGETQYF; DNA: TGTGCCAGCAGCTTCCTAGCGGGAGGAGAGACCCAGTACTTC
J: TRBJ2-7; length: 12; size: -; D: -; V: TRBV6-5; CDR3: CASSYSTGEQYF; DNA: TGTGCCAGCAGTTACTCGACTGGGGAGCAGTACTTC
J: TRBJ2-7; length: 14; size: few; D: -; V: TRBV7-9; CDR3: CASSLAGTSYEQYF; DNA: TGTGCCAGCAGCTTAGCGGGCACCTCCTACGAGCAGTACTTC